This TCR beta chain emerged from a study of STAT3 mutations in large granular lymphocyte leukemia. Study outcomes and limitations: Clonal expansion was inferred from samples taken at other timepoints. Every T-cell large granular lymphocyte leukemia patient had at least one immunodominant TCR beta clonotype. After therapy, 6 of 18 patients switched clonotypes, all new clones STAT3 wild type. Some patients had persisting codominant clonotypes that could mask small clones.

The CDR3 covers 16 residues. V lost 4 bases and J lost 8; bases outside the gene matches: 9. Per the germline V gene, CDR1 is MGHRA and CDR2 is YSYEKL. Using immunoSEQ multiplex PCR, the repertoire was profiled, and TCRdb retains in-frame clones only, with some absent. This sample yields 10,000 or so clones, of which roughly 88% are seen a single time; approximately 81% belongs to the top ten. Comment on this clone: What it recognizes is unknown.

The receptor was isolated from a man of 80 years or more with T-cell large granular lymphocyte leukemia. Some clones in this sample may be carry-over from other donors' samples. The sample was peripheral blood mononuclear cells. The chain employs TRBV4-1 and TRBJ1-4; TRBD1 agrees at 11 bases. DNA for the CDR3: TGCGCCAGCAGCCCTACCGGACAGGGGGCGAGGGAAAAACTGTTTTTT. This codes for CASSPTGQGAREKLFF.